This entry is about one T cell receptor beta chain. What it binds is not known. This sample was included in a study of Graves' ophthalmopathy and Graves' hyperthyroidism. General study results and limits: It was with 65% to 71% sensitivity and about 72% specificity that the model predicted ophthalmopathy progression. Blood also carried most expanded thyroid clonotypes exceeding 0.001 frequency.

This CDR3 has 12 amino acids. Trimming left V 8 bases short and J 7 bases short, with 14 bases between. Germline V CDR1 and CDR2: SQVTM, ANQGSEA. Active ophthalmopathy (CAS at least 3, NOSPECS at least 4), lasting under 3 months. The diagnosis was founded upon clinical symptoms, serum thyroxine, TRAb, thyroid ultrasound and orbital computed tomography. From RNA, the CDR3 regions of TCR beta chains were amplified and sequenced. The authors performed first-round RT-PCR with HTBI primers and then a second-round multiplex PCR. TCRdb redid the calling of the multiplex PCR reads with MiXCR, one entry per CDR3 protein. The profile shows about 660,000 distinct CDR3 sequences, roughly 39% of them singletons.

The sequencing sample was made of peripheral blood. The rearrangement uses TRBV29-1 and TRBJ2-2; possible D gene TRBD1, 6 bases. The clonotype was recovered from an adult man with Graves' ophthalmopathy. The CDR3 bases are TGCAGCTTGTTGGGGGCTGGCGGGGAGCTGTTTTTT. It is translated as CSLLGAGGELFF.